This T cell receptor beta chain was profiled in a study of cytomegalovirus exposure and HLA in healthy donors. CDR1 and CDR2 from the germline V gene are MNHNS and SASEGT. CDR3 length: 15 residues. V shed 5 bases and J shed 4 bases, with 14 bases lying between them. Whole-study findings and limits: Cytomegalovirus-associated TCR beta chains were listed, numbering over 150.

PCR employed 60 Vbeta and 13 Jbeta primers. In the original processing: In a later analysis, the count reached 80 million or so unique TCR beta chains, with roughly 11 million shared. Clones were sequenced by immunoSEQ multiplex PCR, and TCRdb holds only the in-frame ones, with some missing. That table is the source of V, J and clone size, and D and trimming were worked out from the DNA. The table shows some 200,000 clones, with over 65% occurring only once. Regarding this clone: Its cognate antigen is unknown.

The V and J genes are TRBV6-1 and TRBJ1-4; possible D gene TRBD1, 6 bases. The source material was PBMCs. This clonotype originated in a woman in her fifties or sixties in good health and CMV-seropositive. This chain's CDR3 is CASSSAGTINEKLFF. As DNA, the CDR3 is TGTGCCAGCAGTTCCGCCGGGACAATTAATGAAAAACTGTTTTTT.